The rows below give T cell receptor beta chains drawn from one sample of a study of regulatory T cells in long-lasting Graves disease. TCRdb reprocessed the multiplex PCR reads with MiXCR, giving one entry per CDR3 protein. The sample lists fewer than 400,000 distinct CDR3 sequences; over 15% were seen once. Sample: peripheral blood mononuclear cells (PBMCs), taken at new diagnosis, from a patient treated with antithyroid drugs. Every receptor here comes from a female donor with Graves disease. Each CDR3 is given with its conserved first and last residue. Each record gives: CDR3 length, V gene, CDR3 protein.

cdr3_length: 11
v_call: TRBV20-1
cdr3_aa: CSAPQNYGYTF

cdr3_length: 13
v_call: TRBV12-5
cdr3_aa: CASGPSSHQPQHF

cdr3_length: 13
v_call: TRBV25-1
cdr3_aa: CASGRDIMAEQYF

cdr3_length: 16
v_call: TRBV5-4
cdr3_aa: CASSSGWRGDTDTQYF

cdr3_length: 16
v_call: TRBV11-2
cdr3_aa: CASSLGAAGPTVEQYF

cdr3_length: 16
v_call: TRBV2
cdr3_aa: CASSERGTANTGELFF

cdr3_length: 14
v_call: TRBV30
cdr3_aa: CAWSAEGENYGYTF

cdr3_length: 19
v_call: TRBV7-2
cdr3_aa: CASSSPATSGKSSYNEQFF

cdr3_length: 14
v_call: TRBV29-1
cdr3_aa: CSGSVGGSSYEQYF

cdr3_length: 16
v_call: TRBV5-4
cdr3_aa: CAGSFGLAESTDTQYF

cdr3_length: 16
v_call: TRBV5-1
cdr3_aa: CASSSGLAGEGDTQYF

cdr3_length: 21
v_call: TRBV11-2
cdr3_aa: CASSFSHGPGLAGRGSGELFF

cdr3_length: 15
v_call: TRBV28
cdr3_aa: CASSLRQGRVEKLFF

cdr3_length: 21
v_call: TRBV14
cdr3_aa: CASSQDWDWLAGDPNTGELFF

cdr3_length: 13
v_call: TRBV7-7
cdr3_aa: CASSVGVTGELFF

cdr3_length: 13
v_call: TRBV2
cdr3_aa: CASALASYNEQFF